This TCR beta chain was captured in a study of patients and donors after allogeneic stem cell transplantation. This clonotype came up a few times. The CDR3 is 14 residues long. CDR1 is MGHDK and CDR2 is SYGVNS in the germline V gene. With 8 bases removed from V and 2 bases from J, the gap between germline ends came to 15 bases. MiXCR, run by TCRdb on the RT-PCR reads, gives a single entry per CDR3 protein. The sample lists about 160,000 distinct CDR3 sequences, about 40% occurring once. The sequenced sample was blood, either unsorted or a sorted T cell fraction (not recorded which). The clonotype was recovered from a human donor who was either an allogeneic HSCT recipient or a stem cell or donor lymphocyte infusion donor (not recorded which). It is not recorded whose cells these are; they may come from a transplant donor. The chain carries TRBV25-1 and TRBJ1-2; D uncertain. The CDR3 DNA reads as TGTGCCAGCTCTCTCAAACGAGGGAACTATGGCTACACCTTC. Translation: CASSLKRGNYGYTF.